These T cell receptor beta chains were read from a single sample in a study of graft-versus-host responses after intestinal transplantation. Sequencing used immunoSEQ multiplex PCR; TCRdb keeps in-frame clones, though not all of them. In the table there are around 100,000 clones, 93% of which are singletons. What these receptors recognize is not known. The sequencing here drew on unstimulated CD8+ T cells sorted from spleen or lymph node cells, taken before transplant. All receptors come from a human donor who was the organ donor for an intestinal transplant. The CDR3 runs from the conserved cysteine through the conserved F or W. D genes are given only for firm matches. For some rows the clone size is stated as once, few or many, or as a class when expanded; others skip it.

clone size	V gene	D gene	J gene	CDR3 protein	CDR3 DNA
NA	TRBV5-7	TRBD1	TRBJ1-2	CASSSLDRLHGYTF	TGTGCCAGCAGCTCGCTGGACAGGCTACATGGCTACACCTTC
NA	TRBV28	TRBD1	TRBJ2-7	CASSSGTGVYEQYF	TGTGCCAGCAGCTCCGGGACAGGGGTCTACGAGCAGTACTTC
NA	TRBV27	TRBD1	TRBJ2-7	CASSLSGQGSYEQYF	TGTGCCAGCAGTTTATCGGGACAGGGATCCTACGAGCAGTACTTC
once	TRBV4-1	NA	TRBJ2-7	CASSQVGGYEQYF	TGCGCCAGCAGCCAAGTTGGGGGATACGAGCAGTACTTC
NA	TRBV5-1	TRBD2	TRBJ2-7	CASSLQLRTSLFYEQYF	TGCGCCAGCAGCTTGCAACTGAGGACTAGTCTTTTCTACGAGCAGTACTTC
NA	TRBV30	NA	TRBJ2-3	CAWGPSTDTQYF	TGTGCCTGGGGGCCCTCCACAGATACGCAGTATTTT
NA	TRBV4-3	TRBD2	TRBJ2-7	CASSQDRTSSGYEQYF	TGCGCCAGCAGCCAGGACCGGACTAGCTCGGGGTACGAGCAGTACTTC
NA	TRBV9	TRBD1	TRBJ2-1	CASSVGQGAGNEQFF	TGTGCCAGCAGCGTAGGACAGGGGGCGGGCAATGAGCAGTTCTTC
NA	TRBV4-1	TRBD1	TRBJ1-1	CASSLGQGMNTEAFF	TGCGCCAGCAGCCTGGGACAGGGTATGAACACTGAAGCTTTCTTT
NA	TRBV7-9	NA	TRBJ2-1	CASSPVLAYNEQFF	TGTGCCAGCAGCCCCGTTCTTGCGTACAATGAGCAGTTCTTC
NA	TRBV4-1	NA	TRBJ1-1	CASSQDRLLNTEAFF	TGCGCCAGCAGCCAAGATCGACTCTTGAACACTGAAGCTTTCTTT
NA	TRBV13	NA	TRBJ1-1	CASSLGDTGVEAFF	TGTGCCAGCAGCTTAGGTGACACGGGGGTTGAAGCTTTCTTT
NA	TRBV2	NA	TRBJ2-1	CASSEAMGPNEQFF	TGTGCCAGCAGTGAAGCGATGGGGCCCAATGAGCAGTTCTTC
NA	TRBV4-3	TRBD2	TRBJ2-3	CASSQAGGADTQYF	TGCGCCAGCAGCCAAGCGGGAGGTGCAGATACGCAGTATTTT
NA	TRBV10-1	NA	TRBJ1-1	CASSERVEGNTEAFF	TGCGCCAGCAGTGAGAGGGTAGAGGGGAACACTGAAGCTTTCTTT
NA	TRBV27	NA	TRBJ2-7	CASRWGETSYEQYF	TGTGCCAGCCGGTGGGGTGAGACCTCCTACGAGCAGTACTTC
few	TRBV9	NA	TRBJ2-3	CASSVGGTDTQYF	TGTGCCAGCAGCGTAGGGGGCACAGATACGCAGTATTTT
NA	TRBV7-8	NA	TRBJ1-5	CASSLVGDNQPQHF	TGTGCCAGCAGCTTAGTCGGGGACAATCAGCCCCAGCATTTT
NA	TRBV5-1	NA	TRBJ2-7	CASSYEAAYEQYF	TGCGCCAGCAGCTATGAGGCTGCCTACGAGCAGTACTTC
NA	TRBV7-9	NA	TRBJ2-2	CASSWTNTGELFF	TGTGCCAGCAGCTGGACGAACACCGGGGAGCTGTTTTTT
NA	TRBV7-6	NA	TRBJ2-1	CASSLAGGTYNEQFF	TGTGCCAGCAGCTTAGCTGGGGGAACCTACAATGAGCAGTTCTTC
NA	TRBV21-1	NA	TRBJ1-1	CASSTYRGDPEAFF	TGTGCCAGCAGCACCTACAGGGGCGACCCTGAAGCTTTCTTT
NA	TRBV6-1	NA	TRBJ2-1	CASSEPARPYNEQFF	TGTGCCAGCAGTGAACCCGCCCGGCCCTACAATGAGCAGTTCTTC
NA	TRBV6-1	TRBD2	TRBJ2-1	CASSVLAGDLYNEQFF	TGTGCCAGCAGTGTGTTAGCGGGGGACCTTTACAATGAGCAGTTCTTC
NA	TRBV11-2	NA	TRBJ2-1	CASSLENPNEQFF	TGTGCCAGCAGCTTAGAGAACCCCAATGAGCAGTTCTTC
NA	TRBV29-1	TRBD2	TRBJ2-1	CSVEEGTSVEQFF	TGCAGCGTTGAAGAGGGGACTAGCGTTGAGCAGTTCTTC
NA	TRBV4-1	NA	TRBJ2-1	CASSPFAENYNEQFF	TGCGCCAGCAGCCCCTTTGCGGAAAACTACAATGAGCAGTTCTTC
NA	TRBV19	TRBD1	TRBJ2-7	CASSGWGTESYEQYF	TGTGCCAGTAGCGGGTGGGGGACAGAATCCTACGAGCAGTACTTC
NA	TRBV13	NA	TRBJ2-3	CASSPHTDTQYF	TGTGCCAGCAGCCCTCACACAGATACGCAGTATTTT
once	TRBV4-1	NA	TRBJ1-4	CASSLFTTGHGDEKLFF	TGCGCCAGCAGCCTCTTCACCACAGGTCATGGGGATGAAAAACTGTTTTTT
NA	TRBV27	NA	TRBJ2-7	CASSLGIYEQYF	TGTGCCAGCAGTTTGGGGATCTACGAGCAGTACTTC
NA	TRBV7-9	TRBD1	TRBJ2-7	CASSEFRTGWDSYEQYF	TGTGCCAGCAGCGAATTCAGGACAGGGTGGGACTCCTACGAGCAGTACTTC
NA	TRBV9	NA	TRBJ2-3	CASSASTDTQYF	TGTGCCAGCAGCGCCAGCACAGATACGCAGTATTTT
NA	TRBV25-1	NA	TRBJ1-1	CAPQTGKEDNTEAFF	TGTGCCCCTCAGACAGGAAAAGAAGACAACACTGAAGCTTTCTTT
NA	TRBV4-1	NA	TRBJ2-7	CASSQDWSGRGYEQYF	TGCGCCAGCAGCCAAGACTGGTCGGGTAGGGGTTACGAGCAGTACTTC
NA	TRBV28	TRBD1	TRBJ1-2	CASSTLTSATGENYGYTF	TGTGCCAGCAGCACGCTAACCTCGGCTACAGGGGAGAACTATGGCTACACCTTC
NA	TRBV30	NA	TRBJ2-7	CAWSSGETYEQYF	TGTGCCTGGAGTTCGGGGGAAACCTACGAGCAGTACTTC
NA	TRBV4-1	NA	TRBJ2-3	CASSQERILSTDTQYF	TGCGCCAGCAGCCAAGAACGAATTCTAAGCACAGATACGCAGTATTTT
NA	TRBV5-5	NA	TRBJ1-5	CASSLHWTVPFNQPQHF	TGTGCCAGCAGCCTGCATTGGACAGTCCCCTTCAATCAGCCCCAGCATTTT
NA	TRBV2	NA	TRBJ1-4	CASSELGVRREKLFF	TGTGCCAGCAGTGAATTAGGGGTTCGTCGAGAAAAACTGTTTTTT
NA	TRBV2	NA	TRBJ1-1	CASSIVREVGDTEAFF	TGTGCCAGCAGTATCGTCCGGGAAGTGGGGGACACTGAAGCTTTCTTT
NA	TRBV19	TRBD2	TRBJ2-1	CASSANSGSMVEQFF	TGTGCCAGTAGCGCGAACAGCGGGAGTATGGTTGAGCAGTTCTTC
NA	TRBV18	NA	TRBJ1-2	CASSPPTGIYTF	TGTGCCAGCTCACCACCGACGGGTATCTACACCTTC
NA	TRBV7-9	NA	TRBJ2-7	CASGAGYEQYF	TGTGCCAGCGGAGCAGGGTACGAGCAGTACTTC
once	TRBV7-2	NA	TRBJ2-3	CASSPDLPYTDTQYF	TGTGCCAGCAGCCCAGACTTACCCTACACAGATACGCAGTATTTT